This TCR beta chain comes out of a study of shared clonotypes between healthy human individuals. Study-level findings and limits: Naive CD4 clonotypes overlapped across several donors at roughly 5.1%. Specimens sampled were limited to blood, with tissue repertoires likely differing.

Concerning this clone: What it binds is not known.

This was a deep-level run. Some clones are missing from TCRdb's copy, which holds only in-frame ones; the method was immunoSEQ multiplex PCR. The sample has 1.4 million to 1.5 million clones, around 95% seen once. The sequencing sample was made of naive CD4+ T cells sorted from blood. As to subset: CD45RA+ positively selected. This sequence was found in a man in his thirties or forties in good health.

DNA for the CDR3: TGTGCCAGCAGCTTAGATAGCCTAGCGGCGCAATCCTACGAGCAGTACTTC. Residues: CASSLDSLAAQSYEQYF. The V and J genes are TRBV7-6 and TRBJ2-7; 7 nucleotides match TRBD2. This CDR3 region has 17 residues. The V gene's germline CDR1 is SGHVS and CDR2 FNYEAQ. Trimming at V came to 1 base and at J to 1 base, leaving 10 bases not matched to a gene.